This passage covers 29 T cell receptor beta chains from one sample sequenced in a study of beta chain features in type 1 diabetes (dated by TCRdb to 2016 to 2019). To prepare the library, the immunoSEQ multiplex PCR assay was applied. All of the isolated RNA was reverse transcribed with the High Capacity cDNA Reverse Transcription Kit, so expressed TCRB transcripts were sequenced. In TCRdb, the immuneACCESS table is reduced to in-frame sequences with V and J assigned. These tables do not hold every clone; where another copy was compared, an unresolved V gene accounts for under half, and the others remain unexplained. This sample is represented by 130,000 or so clones; around 8.8% of them were singletons. The ten largest clones represent approximately 0.7% of the sample. What the work shows at the level of the full study, not this receptor alone: A moderate but significant shortening of TCRB CDR3 length was observed in type 1 diabetes patients in all four CD4+ subsets.

The antigens for these receptors are not known. Input material: central memory CD4+ T cells from blood. These receptors came from a man aged 25 to 40 with type 1 diabetes.

Only a few counts were recorded for this clone. The DNA for the CDR3 is TGTGCCAGCAGCGTAGGTTCCCGGGGGGGGGAGGCTGAGCAGTTCTTC. Encoded protein: CASSVGSRGGEAEQFF. The V and J genes are TRBV9 and TRBJ2-1; 8 nucleotides align to TRBD2. The CDR3 loop spans 16 amino acids. J lost 9 bases, V lost 0 bases, and 11 bases had no gene match. Germline V CDR1 and CDR2: SGDLS, YYNGEE.

This clone turned up a few times. The chain couples TRBV9 to TRBJ2-2; 9 bases agree with TRBD1. This CDR3 spans 16 amino acids. V shed 4 bases, J shed 6 bases, and the junction held 10 bases outside the gene matches. The germline V gene has CDR1 SGDLS and CDR2 YYNGEE. CDR3 DNA: TGTGCCAGCAGCCCTGGGACAGGGAAAAGCGCCGGGGAGCTGTTTTTT. Its protein is CASSPGTGKSAGELFF.

J is TRBJ1-1 and V is TRBV29-1; weak D call: TRBD1 (5 bases). The CDR3 spans 12 residues. Germline values: CDR1 SQVTM, CDR2 ANQGSEA. V lost 4 bases and J lost 3, with 9 bases in between. CDR3 sequence reads: CSVGQGDTEAFF. CDR3 nucleotide sequence: TGCAGCGTTGGCCAGGGTGACACTGAAGCTTTCTTT.

The chain uses TRBV29-1 and TRBJ2-7; weak D call: TRBD2 (5 bases). The CDR3 covers 15 residues. V was shortened by 6 bases and J by 3 bases, with 21 bases between the two germline ends. Per the germline V gene, CDR1 is SQVTM and CDR2 is ANQGSEA. CDR3 in DNA: TGCAGCGTCCGGCGGGTTGCTTCAACTGACTACGAGCAGTACTTC. Protein: CSVRRVASTDYEQYF.

Only a few counts were recorded for this clone. The rearrangement uses TRBV11-2 and TRBJ2-3; D remains unclear. Germline CDR1 SGHAT, CDR2 FQNNGV. Trimming cost V 1 base and J 6 bases, with 14 bases left between them. The CDR3 covers 15 residues. The CDR3 spells CASSLALIPWDTQYF. CDR3 sequence (DNA): TGTGCCAGCAGCTTAGCACTGATACCGTGGGATACGCAGTATTTT.

This clone was counted a few times. J is TRBJ1-2 and V is TRBV5-1, with a weak D call TRBD1 (5 bases). In germline, CDR1 is SGHRS, CDR2 YFSETQ. This CDR3 is 15 amino acids long. V lost 5 bases and J lost 2, with 16 bases in between. This CDR3 reads CASRPAGGANYGYTF. In DNA form, the CDR3 reads TGCGCCAGCAGACCGGCTGGAGGGGCGAACTATGGCTACACCTTC.

There are a few counts of this clone. The chain employs TRBV18 and TRBJ1-3; D not resolved. This CDR3 region has 16 residues. CDR1 and CDR2 from the germline V gene are KGHSH and LQKENI. The ends were cut back, 6 bases at V and 0 bases at J, with 15 bases in the middle. The CDR3 region is CASSPSQAISGNTIYF. CDR3 sequence (DNA): TGTGCCAGCTCCCCCAGCCAGGCGATCTCTGGAAACACCATATATTTT.

The rearrangement joins TRBV7-8 to TRBJ1-2, with 9 positions matching TRBD1. The CDR3 totals 14 residues. The ends lost 5 bases at V and 4 bases at J; junction bases unmatched: 5. Germline lookup yields CDR1 SGHVS and CDR2 FQNEAQ. CDR3 nucleotide sequence: TGTGCCAGCAGCCCGGACAGGGGTGGCTATGGCTACACCTTC. Translated: CASSPDRGGYGYTF. The whole variable domain, remainder taken from reference TRBV7-8 and TRBJ1-2, is GAGVSQSPRYKVAKRGQDVALRCDPISGHVSLFWYQQALGQGPEFLTYFQNEAQLDKSGLPSDRFFAERPEGSVSTLKIQRTQQEDSAVYLCASSPDRGGYGYTFGSGTRLTVV.

The CDR3 reads CASSPRTSGGANVLTF. The DNA for the CDR3 is TGTGCCAGCAGCCCCCGGACTAGCGGTGGGGCCAACGTCCTGACTTTC. The V call is TRBV7-3, the J call TRBJ2-6; 10 bases align to TRBD2. Germline V gene sequence: CDR1 SGHTA, CDR2 FQGTGA. Germline trimming cut 5 bases from V and 3 bases from J; bases unmatched to any gene: 4. This CDR3 is built from 16 residues.

The chain employs TRBV29-1 and TRBJ2-5; D might be TRBD2 (6 bases). The germline V gene encodes CDR1 SQVTM and CDR2 ANQGSEA. This CDR3 has 16 residues. Between the trimmed V and J ends, which lost 3 bases and 2 bases, there was a span of 19 bases. For the CDR3, the DNA is TGCAGCGTTGACGGTCGTTATGGGACTCCTCAAGAGACCCAGTACTTC. Its protein is CSVDGRYGTPQETQYF.

The V and J genes are TRBV14 and TRBJ2-6, with D hard to call. V lost 4 bases and J 4 bases, leaving 11 bases between the germline ends. From germline, CDR1 is SGHDN and CDR2 FVKESK. This CDR3 spans 15 amino acids. The CDR3 spells CASSPLSRGANVLTF. CDR3 nucleotides: TGTGCCAGCAGCCCGTTGTCTAGGGGGGCCAACGTCCTGACTTTC.

The chain recombines TRBV5-4 with TRBJ2-3; D remains ambiguous. This CDR3 region has 15 residues. Germline V gives CDR1 SGHNT, CDR2 YYREEE (reference sequence). V lost 0 bases and J lost 6, with 14 bases in between. The CDR3 coding sequence is TGTGCCAGCAGCTTGGTAGACTTCTTCGTGGATACGCAGTATTTT. It encodes CASSLVDFFVDTQYF.

This chain connects TRBV9 to TRBJ2-1, with 12 positions matching TRBD2. From germline, CDR1 is SGDLS and CDR2 YYNGEE. The CDR3 is 16 amino acids. V was clipped by 3 bases and J by 6 bases; unmatched bases: 7. The CDR3 DNA is TGTGCCAGCAGCGCCCCCCTAGCGGGGGGGCGCAATGAGCAGTTCTTC. It is translated as CASSAPLAGGRNEQFF.

In its sample, this clone was seen a few times. The chain joins TRBV2 to TRBJ2-7; TRBD1 matches at 10 bases. Germline values: CDR1 SNHLY, CDR2 FYNNEI. Trimming at V came to 7 bases and at J to 4 bases, leaving 4 bases not matched to a gene. The CDR3 sequence is 13 residues long. The CDR3 region is CASTGQGGYEQYF. CDR3 in DNA: TGTGCCAGCACCGGACAGGGGGGATACGAGCAGTACTTC.

In regard to this clone: One end of the junction fails to match germline, which may point to a read error. The rearrangement joins TRBV7-7 to TRBJ2-1, with 7 bases fitting TRBD2. Germline CDR1 and CDR2: SSHAT and FNYEAQ (reference sequence). The CDR3 covers 14 residues. The CDR3 is CASSLDGTINEQFF. CDR3 sequence (DNA): TGTGCTAGCAGCTTAGATGGGACTATCAATGAGCAGTTCTTC.

V usage is TRBV5-4 and J usage is TRBJ2-2; 11 bases are shared with TRBD1. The germline gives CDR1 SGHNT, CDR2 YYREEE (reference sequence). V was pared by 5 bases and J by 5 bases, with 8 bases of the junction left unmatched. This CDR3 contains 16 residues. CDR3 sequence reads: CASRGPGQGGTGELFF. The CDR3 DNA reads TGTGCCAGCAGAGGACCGGGACAGGGGGGAACCGGGGAGCTGTTTTTT.

As DNA, the CDR3 is TGTGCCATTAAGTCACAGGGGGGCTACGAGCAGTACTTC. It translates to CAIKSQGGYEQYF. The chain joins TRBV10-3 to TRBJ2-7; 8 bases match TRBD1. The trim removed 9 bases at V and 3 bases at J, leaving 7 bases unmatched. CDR3 size: 13 residues. The germline V gene has CDR1 ENHRY and CDR2 SYGVKD.

The chain has TRBV2 and TRBJ2-5, with 8 bases matching TRBD2. After removal of 5 bases from V and 5 bases from J, the junction contained 4 bases not matched to a gene. CDR1 is SNHLY and CDR2 is FYNNEI in the germline V gene. The length of the CDR3 is 13 residues. The CDR3 protein is CASSFSGVETQYF. DNA of the CDR3: TGTGCCAGCAGTTTTAGCGGGGTGGAGACCCAGTACTTC.

This clone was counted between two and nine times. The J gene is TRBJ1-3, the V gene TRBV6-6, with TRBD1 matching 12 bases. There are 16 residues in the CDR3. Germline V gives CDR1 MNHNY, CDR2 SVGAGI (reference sequence). V was clipped by 5 bases and J by 1 base; unmatched bases: 3. The CDR3 coding sequence is TGTGCCAGCAGTACGGGACAGGGGGCTTCTGGAAACACCATATATTTT. It codes for CASSTGQGASGNTIYF.

The V call is TRBV30, the J call TRBJ2-5; 10 bases line up with TRBD1. Per germline, CDR1 GTSNPN and CDR2 SVGIG (reference sequence). The CDR3 extends over 13 amino acids. Trimming removed 7 bases from V and 5 bases from J; junction bases left unmatched: 7. The CDR3 here is CAYRQGAGETQYF. As DNA, the CDR3 is TGTGCCTACCGACAGGGGGCAGGGGAGACCCAGTACTTC. Together with reference TRBV30 and TRBJ2-5, the CDR3 gives the full variable domain: SQTIHQWPATLVQPVGSPLSLECTVEGTSNPNLYWYRQAAGRGLQLLFYSVGIGQISSEVPQNLSASRPQDRQFILSSKKLLLSDSGFYLCAYRQGAGETQYFGPGTRLLVL.

This clone was observed a few times. The gene calls are TRBV7-2 and TRBJ1-2; D remains unclear. V lost 2 bases and J 4 bases, leaving 8 bases between the germline ends. Germline V gene lookup returns CDR1 SGHTA and CDR2 FQGNSA. The CDR3 contains 13 residues. The CDR3 nucleotides read TGTGCCAGCAGCTTAAGCCGCTCCTATGGCTACACCTTC. Translating it yields CASSLSRSYGYTF.

This rearrangement joins TRBV27 to TRBJ2-5, with 10 bases lining up with TRBD1. This CDR3 contains 16 residues. Looked up from germline, CDR1 is MNHEY and CDR2 is SMNVEV (reference sequence). J gave up 3 bases and V 5 bases, and 9 bases lay outside the gene matches. The CDR3 region is CASSVPSGTGEETQYF. In DNA form, the CDR3 reads TGTGCCAGCAGTGTTCCCTCCGGGACAGGGGAAGAGACCCAGTACTTC.

Only a few counts were recorded for this clone. The chain combines TRBV2 with TRBJ2-7; D is possibly TRBD1 (5 bases). CDR1 and CDR2 (germline): SNHLY, FYNNEI. V was trimmed by 2 bases and J by 2 bases, leaving 10 bases between them. This CDR3 is 14 amino acids long. CDR3 nucleotides: TGTGCCAGCAGTGAATCACGACAGACCTACGAGCAGTACTTC. Encoded protein: CASSESRQTYEQYF. Full variable domain (outside the CDR3, taken from reference TRBV2 and TRBJ2-7): EPEVTQTPSHQVTQMGQEVILRCVPISNHLYFYWYRQILGQKVEFLVSFYNNEISEKSEIFDDQFSVERPDGSNFTLKIRSTKLEDSAMYFCASSESRQTYEQYFGPGTRLTVT.

This clone was picked up a small number of times. The chain carries TRBV28 and TRBJ1-6; D is ambiguous. Germline-derived CDR1 and CDR2 are MDHEN and SYDVKM. This CDR3 region has 13 residues. The germline V and J ends were trimmed by 10 bases and 9 bases, with 16 bases remaining between them. The CDR3 reads CAIKTRSGSPLHF. The DNA for the CDR3 is TGTGCCATCAAGACGAGGAGCGGTTCACCCCTCCACTTT.

This chain connects TRBV5-1 to TRBJ1-4; D possibly corresponds to TRBD1 (5 bases). Germline V gene lookup returns CDR1 SGHRS and CDR2 YFSETQ. The germline V and J ends were trimmed by 4 bases and 7 bases, with 17 bases remaining between them. CDR3 length: 15 residues. The chain's CDR3 is CASSLTGRGGEKLFF. DNA of the CDR3: TGCGCCAGCAGCCTGACTGGGAGGGGAGGTGAAAAACTGTTTTTT. Based on the CDR3 plus reference TRBV5-1 and TRBJ1-4, the full variable domain is KAGVTQTPRYLIKTRGQQVTLSCSPISGHRSVSWYQQTPGQGLQFLFEYFSETQRNKGNFPGRFSGRQFSNSRSEMNVSTLELGDSALYLCASSLTGRGGEKLFFGSGTQLSVL.

The V call is TRBV5-1, the J call TRBJ2-3; D remains ambiguous. Germline CDR1 and CDR2: SGHRS and YFSETQ. V was cut by 0 bases and J by 5 bases, with 13 bases left in between. The CDR3 extends over 15 amino acids. The DNA for the CDR3 is TGCGCCAGCAGCTTGGGTCGCCCGTCGGGAGATACGCAGTATTTT. Protein: CASSLGRPSGDTQYF.

This clone was seen a few times. The chain joins TRBV29-1 to TRBJ2-7, with 8 bases aligning to TRBD1. J gave up 4 bases and V 6 bases, and 8 bases lay outside the gene matches. This CDR3 has 13 residues. Germline loops: CDR1 SQVTM, CDR2 ANQGSEA. The CDR3 nucleotides read TGCAGCGTAAGACAGGGGCCCGCTTACGAGCAGTACTTC. Protein sequence: CSVRQGPAYEQYF.

The J gene is TRBJ2-5, the V gene TRBV30; 9 bases agree with TRBD2. The J segment lost 5 bases and the V segment lost 1 base, leaving 5 bases of the junction unmatched. Per the germline V gene, CDR1 is GTSNPN and CDR2 is SVGIG (reference sequence). The CDR3 totals 14 residues. The CDR3 DNA reads TGTGCCTGGAGTGACCTAGCGGGGCTTGAGACCCAGTACTTC. Amino acids: CAWSDLAGLETQYF.

This clone was picked up a small number of times. The J gene is TRBJ1-2, the V gene TRBV9, with D unresolved. Germline CDR1 SGDLS, CDR2 YYNGEE. Trimming removed 4 bases at V and 2 bases at J, with 15 bases between. This CDR3 has 15 residues. In DNA, the CDR3 is TGTGCCAGCAGCCCTTCCGCGGGCCGCAACTATGGCTACACCTTC. It specifies CASSPSAGRNYGYTF.